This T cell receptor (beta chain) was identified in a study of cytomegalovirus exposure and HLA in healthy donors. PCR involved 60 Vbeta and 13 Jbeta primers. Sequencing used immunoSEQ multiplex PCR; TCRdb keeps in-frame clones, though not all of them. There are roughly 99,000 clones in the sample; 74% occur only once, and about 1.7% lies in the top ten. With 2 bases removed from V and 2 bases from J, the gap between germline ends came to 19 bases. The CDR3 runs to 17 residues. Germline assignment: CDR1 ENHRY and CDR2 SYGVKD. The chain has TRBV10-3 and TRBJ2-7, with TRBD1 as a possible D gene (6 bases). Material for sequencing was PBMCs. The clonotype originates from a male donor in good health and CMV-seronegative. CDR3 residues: CAISELSSGTKAYEQYF. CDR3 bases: TGTGCCATCAGTGAGCTGTCATCCGGGACAAAAGCCTACGAGCAGTACTTC.